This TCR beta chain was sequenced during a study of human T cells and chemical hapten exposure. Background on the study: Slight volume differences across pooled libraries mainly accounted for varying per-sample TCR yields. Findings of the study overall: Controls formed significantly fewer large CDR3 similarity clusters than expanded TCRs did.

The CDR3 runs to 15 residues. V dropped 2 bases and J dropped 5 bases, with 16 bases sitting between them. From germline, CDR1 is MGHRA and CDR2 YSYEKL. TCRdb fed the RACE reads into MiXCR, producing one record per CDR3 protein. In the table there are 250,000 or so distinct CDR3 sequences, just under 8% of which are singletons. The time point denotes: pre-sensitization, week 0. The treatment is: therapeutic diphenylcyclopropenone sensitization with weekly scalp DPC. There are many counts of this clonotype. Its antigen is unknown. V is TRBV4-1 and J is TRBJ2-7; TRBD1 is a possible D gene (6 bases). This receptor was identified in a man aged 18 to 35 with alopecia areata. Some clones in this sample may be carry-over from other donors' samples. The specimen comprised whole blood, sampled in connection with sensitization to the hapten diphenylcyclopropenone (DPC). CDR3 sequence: CASSQPPTGTHEQYF. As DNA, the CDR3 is TGCGCCAGCAGCCAACCTCCTACAGGGACCCACGAGCAGTACTTC.